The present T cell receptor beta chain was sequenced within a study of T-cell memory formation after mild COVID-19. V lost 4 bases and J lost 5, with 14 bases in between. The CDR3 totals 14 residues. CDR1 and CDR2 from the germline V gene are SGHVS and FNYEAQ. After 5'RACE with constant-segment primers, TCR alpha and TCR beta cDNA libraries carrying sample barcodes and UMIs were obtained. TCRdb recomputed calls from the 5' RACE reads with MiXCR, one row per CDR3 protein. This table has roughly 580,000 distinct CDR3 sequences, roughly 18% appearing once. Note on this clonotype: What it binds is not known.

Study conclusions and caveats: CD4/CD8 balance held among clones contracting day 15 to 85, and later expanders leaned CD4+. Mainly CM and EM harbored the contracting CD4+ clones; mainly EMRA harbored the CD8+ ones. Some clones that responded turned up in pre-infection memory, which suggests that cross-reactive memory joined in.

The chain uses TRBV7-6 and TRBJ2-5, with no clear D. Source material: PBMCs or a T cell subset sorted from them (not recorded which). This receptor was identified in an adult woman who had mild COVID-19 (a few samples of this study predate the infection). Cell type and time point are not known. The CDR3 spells CASSSTPRAETQYF. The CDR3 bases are TGTGCCAGCAGCTCGACCCCTAGGGCCGAGACCCAGTACTTC.